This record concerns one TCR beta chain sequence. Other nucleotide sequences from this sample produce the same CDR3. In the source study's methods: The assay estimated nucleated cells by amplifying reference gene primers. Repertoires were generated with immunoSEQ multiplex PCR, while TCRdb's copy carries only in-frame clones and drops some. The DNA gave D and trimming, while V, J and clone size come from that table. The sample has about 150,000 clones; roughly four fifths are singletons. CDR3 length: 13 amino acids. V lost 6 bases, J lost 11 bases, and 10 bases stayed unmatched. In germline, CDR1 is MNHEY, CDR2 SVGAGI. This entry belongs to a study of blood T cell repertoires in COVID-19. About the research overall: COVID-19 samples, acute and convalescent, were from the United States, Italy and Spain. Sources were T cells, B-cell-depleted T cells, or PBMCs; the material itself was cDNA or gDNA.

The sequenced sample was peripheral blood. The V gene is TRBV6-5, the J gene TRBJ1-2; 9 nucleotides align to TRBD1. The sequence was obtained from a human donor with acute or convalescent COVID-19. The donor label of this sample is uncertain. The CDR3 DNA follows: TGTGCCAGCAGGATTAGGACAGGGGAAGGTTACACCTTC. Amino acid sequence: CASRIRTGEGYTF.